A selection of T cell receptor beta chains follows, all from one sample in a study of technical replicates of blood from a few donors. Sequencing used immunoSEQ multiplex PCR; TCRdb keeps in-frame clones, though not all of them. The sample has 75,000 to 95,000 clones; about 89% are singletons. The specimen sequenced was T cells isolated from PBMCs. Receptors originate from a human donor in good health. The CDR3 runs from the conserved cysteine through the conserved F or W. The D gene is left open where the match is weak. Some rows have no size entry. The others give once, few or many, or a class for an expanded clone.

d_call,j_call,cdr3_length,clone_size,v_call,cdr3_aa,cdr3_nt
.,TRBJ2-3,14,.,TRBV7-6,CASSQVGLTDTQYF,TGTGCCAGCAGCCAAGTGGGGCTCACAGATACGCAGTATTTT
.,TRBJ1-3,13,once,TRBV6-5,CASRQGSGNTIYF,TGTGCCAGCAGACAGGGCTCTGGAAACACCATATATTTT
.,TRBJ1-5,15,.,TRBV27,CASSWSSGSNQPQHF,TGTGCCAGCAGTTGGTCGTCAGGTAGCAATCAGCCCCAGCATTTT
.,TRBJ1-1,15,few,TRBV9,CASSAVIPVNTEAFF,TGTGCCAGCAGCGCCGTGATCCCGGTGAACACTGAAGCTTTCTTT
TRBD1,TRBJ2-3,15,.,TRBV9,CASGTGGVGTDTQYF,TGTGCCAGCGGGACAGGGGGCGTGGGCACAGATACGCAGTATTTT
TRBD2,TRBJ2-3,16,.,TRBV2,CASSATQREIIDTQYF,TGTGCCAGCAGTGCTACCCAGCGGGAGATCATAGATACGCAGTATTTT
.,TRBJ2-3,17,.,TRBV12-5,CASGLQGGFLSTDTQYF,TGTGCTAGTGGTTTGCAGGGGGGCTTCCTTAGCACAGATACGCAGTATTTT
.,TRBJ1-5,16,.,TRBV18,CASSLNRIEGNQPQHF,TGTGCCAGCTCATTGAACAGGATAGAAGGCAATCAGCCCCAGCATTTT
.,TRBJ2-7,13,.,TRBV30,CAWTSENSYEQYF,TGTGCCTGGACTAGCGAGAATTCCTACGAGCAGTACTTC
TRBD2,TRBJ2-7,14,.,TRBV4-1,CASSQPGLAYEQYF,TGCGCCAGCAGCCAGCCGGGACTAGCCTACGAGCAGTACTTC
.,TRBJ2-3,15,.,TRBV5-5,CASSPGRGNTDTQYF,TGTGCCAGCAGCCCTGGACGGGGGAATACAGATACGCAGTATTTT
.,TRBJ1-2,15,.,TRBV9,CASSVVADLGYGYTF,TGTGCCAGCAGCGTAGTGGCCGACCTAGGATATGGCTACACCTTC
TRBD1,TRBJ1-1,14,.,TRBV2,CASCARTGSGEAFF,TGTGCCAGCTGTGCCCGGACAGGGTCGGGTGAAGCTTTCTTT
.,TRBJ2-2,12,.,TRBV11-3,CASSRGPGELFF,TGTGCCAGCAGCCGGGGTCCCGGGGAGCTGTTTTTT
.,TRBJ1-4,14,.,TRBV30,CAWSHMAANEKLFF,TGTGCCTGGTCGCATATGGCAGCTAATGAAAAACTGTTTTTT
TRBD2,TRBJ2-1,14,.,TRBV6-5,CASSYSGLVFEQFF,TGTGCCAGCAGTTACTCGGGACTAGTCTTTGAGCAGTTCTTC